This TCR beta chain derives from a study of cytomegalovirus exposure and HLA in healthy donors. PCR amplification relied on 60 Vbeta primers (plus 13 Jbeta primers). Using immunoSEQ multiplex PCR, the repertoire was profiled, and TCRdb retains in-frame clones only, with some absent. The sample comprises more than 25,000 clones, roughly 60% of which are singletons, and roughly two fifths rests with the top ten. This sequence originates from a male donor in good health and CMV-seropositive. Sample: PBMCs.

The CDR3 nucleotides are TGTGCCAGCGACGGCAGGGGACGGACCCAGTACTTC. Protein sequence: CASDGRGRTQYF. The chain links TRBV6-1 to TRBJ2-5, with a tentative D call TRBD1 (6 bases). The CDR3 covers 12 residues. Germline V gene sequence: CDR1 MNHNS, CDR2 SASEGT. Between the trimmed V and J ends, which lost 8 bases and 7 bases, there was a span of 14 bases.